The present entry profiles one TCR beta chain with its context. Its target is not known. The time point: neoterminal ileum biopsy at postoperative endoscopy, about 6 months after surgery. Measured with immunoSEQ multiplex PCR; TCRdb has only the in-frame clones, and not every one. The repertoire holds under 15,000 clones, with approximately 78% as singletons. These data come from a study of T cell repertoires in ileal Crohn's disease. The wider study: About 40% were active smokers at surgery; median disease duration was approximately 7.3 years.

Study-wide points: Clonality above 26.8% at surgery always came with endoscopic recurrence. Clonal expansions were more frequent in active smokers than non-smokers at surgery. The median delay to postoperative endoscopy was 6.9 months.

The CDR3 runs to 14 residues. The rearrangement links TRBV21-1 to TRBJ1-1; the D call of TRBD1 is as the table states it, not checked on the DNA. TRBV21-1 is annotated as a pseudogene. Source material: ileal tissue. The origin of this receptor is an adult with Crohn's disease. Here the CDR3 reads CASSKGPGPYGAFF. CDR3 nucleotide sequence: TGTGCCAGCAGCAAAGGCCCAGGTCCGTACGGAGCTTTCTTT.